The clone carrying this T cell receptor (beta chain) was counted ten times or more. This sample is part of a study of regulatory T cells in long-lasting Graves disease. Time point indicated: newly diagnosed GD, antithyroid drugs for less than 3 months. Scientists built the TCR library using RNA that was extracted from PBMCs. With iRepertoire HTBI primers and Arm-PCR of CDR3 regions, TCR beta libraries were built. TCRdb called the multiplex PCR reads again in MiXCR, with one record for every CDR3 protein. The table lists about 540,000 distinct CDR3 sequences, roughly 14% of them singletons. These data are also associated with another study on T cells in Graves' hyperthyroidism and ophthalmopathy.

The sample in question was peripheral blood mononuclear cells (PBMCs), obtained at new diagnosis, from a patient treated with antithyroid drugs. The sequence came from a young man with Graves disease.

The CDR3 sequence: CATSREWGTSYNEQFF. In DNA form, the CDR3 reads TGTGCCACCAGCAGAGAATGGGGGACCTCCTACAATGAGCAGTTCTTC. The chain couples TRBV15 to TRBJ2-1; possibly TRBD1 or TRBD2 for D (5 bases each). Germline CDR1 reads LNHNV; CDR2 reads YYDKDF (reference sequence). The CDR3 spans 16 residues. Trimming took 0 bases from V and 0 from J, leaving 9 bases between them.